This TCR beta chain was sequenced in a study of response to subunit inactivated influenza vaccine. The germline gives CDR1 SGHRS, CDR2 YFSETQ. The ends were cut back, 4 bases at V and 4 bases at J, with 17 bases in the middle. The CDR3 loop spans 16 amino acids. Study-wide points: The authors suggested that few new T cells are recruited per seasonal influenza vaccination.

A note on this clonotype: Its antigen remains unknown.

Using its own MiXCR run on the RT-PCR reads, TCRdb lists one record per CDR3 protein. Of roughly 570,000 distinct CDR3 sequences in the sample, roughly 15% were seen once. The receptor's source is a man aged 45-60 years who received an inactivated influenza vaccine. The chain carries TRBV5-1 and TRBJ2-2; D ambiguous. The sample was PBMCs from blood, taken 11 to 12 days after vaccination. The CDR3 DNA sequence: TGCGCCAGCAGCCTCTACTCCGACACCCTCACCGGGGAGCTGTTTTTT. Amino acids: CASSLYSDTLTGELFF.